This passage covers 32 T cell receptor beta chains from one sample sequenced in a study of Tregs in tolerant kidney transplant recipients. Produced via immunoSEQ multiplex PCR; TCRdb's table is partial and in-frame only. The sample totals approximately 52,000 clones. The starting material was CD4+ T cells from blood, obtained before the transplant. These receptors all stem from a human donor who received a combined kidney and bone marrow transplant.

The sequenced part of the CDR3 DNA is TGCGCCAGCAGCGCAGTAGCGGGAGGGCCGGGAGATACG. Translation gives CASSAVAGGPGDT. The entire CDR3 protein reads CASSAVAGGPGDTQYF. The gene calls are TRBV5-1 and TRBJ2-3; TRBD2 matches at 11 bases. The CDR3 end is not reached by the read, which stops 3 residues before it; the germline J gene fills it in. The CDR3 runs 16 residues. The V gene's germline CDR1 is SGHRS and CDR2 YFSETQ. With V trimmed by 4 bases and J by 5 bases, 9 bases remained unmatched. The full variable domain, completed using reference TRBV5-1 and TRBJ2-3, is KAGVTQTPRYLIKTRGQQVTLSCSPISGHRSVSWYQQTPGQGLQFLFEYFSETQRNKGNFPGRFSGRQFSNSRSEMNVSTLELGDSALYLCASSAVAGGPGDTQYFGPGTRLTVL.

Note on this clone: Coverage ceases 3 residues before the CDR3 finishes, and the germline J gene fills in the end. The chain carries TRBV19 and TRBJ2-7, with D tentatively TRBD1 (6 bases). Deletions cut 3 bases from V and 3 bases from J, with 12 bases between. The CDR3 covers 14 residues. Germline lookup yields CDR1 LNHDA and CDR2 SQIVND (reference sequence). The sequenced part of the CDR3 DNA is TGTGCCAGTAGTATGGTCAGGGGCCACTACGAG. This sequence encodes CASSMVRGHYE. The complete CDR3 protein is CASSMVRGHYEQYF. The variable domain in full, completed from reference TRBV19 and TRBJ2-7, reads DGGITQSPKYLFRKEGQNVTLSCEQNLNHDAMYWYRQDPGQGLRLIYYSQIVNDFQKGDIAEGYSVSREKKESFPLTVTSAQKNPTAFYLCASSMVRGHYEQYFGPGTRLTVT.

On this clone itself: The observed sequence ends 3 residues before the CDR3 terminus, with the missing tail filled in from the germline J gene. The chain recombines TRBV19 with TRBJ1-4; 10 nucleotides line up with TRBD1. Trimming took 6 bases from V and 5 from J; bases not matched to a gene: 12. The CDR3 totals 17 residues. Germline V lookup: CDR1 LNHDA, CDR2 SQIVND (reference sequence). The DNA read from the CDR3 is TGTGCCAGTAGAGTTGGGACAGGGGTCCTCGGAAATGAAAAA. It encodes CASRVGTGVLGNEK. The whole CDR3 protein is CASRVGTGVLGNEKLFF.

Worth noting for this clone: The read ends 3 residues early relative to the CDR3; the germline J gene fills the gap. The V and J genes are TRBV20-1 and TRBJ2-3; 12 nucleotides match TRBD2. The trim removed 3 bases at V and 4 bases at J, leaving 14 bases unmatched. CDR1 and CDR2 from the germline V gene are DFQATT and SNEGSKA (reference sequence). CDR3 length equals 18 residues. CDR3 bases read: TGCAGTGCTAGGGTGACTAGCGGGAGCGGTTCGGGGGCAGATACG. It translates to CSARVTSGSGSGADT. The whole CDR3 sequence is CSARVTSGSGSGADTQYF.

Notes on this clone: The CDR3 extends 3 residues past the end of the read, so its final part is completed from the germline J gene. The rearrangement links TRBV20-1 to TRBJ2-3; D is uncertain. V was clipped by 1 base and J by 2 bases, with 10 bases between them. This CDR3 is built from 14 residues. Germline CDR1 DFQATT, CDR2 SNEGSKA (reference sequence). The sequenced part of the CDR3 DNA is TGCAGTGCTAGAGCAACCCAGGCCACAGATACG. This translates into CSARATQATDT. The CDR3 in its entirety is CSARATQATDTQYF.

Regarding this clone: The DNA ends 3 residues before the CDR3 does, and the rest of the CDR3 is filled in from the germline J gene. This rearrangement joins TRBV20-1 to TRBJ2-4; TRBD2 matches at 12 bases. Per the germline V gene, CDR1 is DFQATT and CDR2 is SNEGSKA (reference sequence). The CDR3 runs 16 residues. The V gene end was trimmed by 2 bases and the J gene end by 7 bases; junction bases not matched to a gene: 9. The sequenced part of the CDR3 DNA is TGCAGTGCTAGACTAGCGGGAGGGCCGGGGAGGAACATT. This codes for CSARLAGGPGRNI. The entire CDR3 reads CSARLAGGPGRNIQYF.

As concerns this clone: The read is 3 residues too short to cover the CDR3 end, so that end is filled in from the germline J gene. The rearrangement joins TRBV7-9 to TRBJ2-1; D is ambiguous. The germline V and J ends were trimmed by 5 bases and 9 bases, with 14 bases remaining between them. Germline assignment: CDR1 SEHNR and CDR2 FQNEAQ (reference sequence). This CDR3 is built from 13 residues. CDR3: CASSPTSASEQFF. Incomplete CDR3 DNA: TGTGCCAGCAGCCCCACGAGCGCCAGTGAG.

The CDR3 region is CASSLFNTGELFF. CDR3 bases read: TGTGCCAGCTCCCTTTTTAACACCGGGGAG. The rearrangement uses TRBV18 and TRBJ2-2; D call uncertain. The read ends 3 residues before the CDR3 terminus; that terminus is restored from the germline J gene. CDR1 is KGHSH and CDR2 is LQKENI in the germline V gene. The length of the CDR3 is 13 residues. V was shortened by 6 bases and J by 2 bases, with 7 bases between the two germline ends.

CDR3 amino acids: CASSGTSSSTDTQYF. The CDR3 bases that were read are TGTGCCAGCTCGGGGACTAGCTCTAGCACAGATACG. The chain couples TRBV18 to TRBJ2-3; 9 bases map to TRBD2. The CDR3 end falls 3 residues outside the read, so it is completed with the germline J gene. V shed 6 bases and J 0 bases; nucleotides not matched to a gene: 4. Germline V gene data show CDR1 as KGHSH and CDR2 as LQKENI. The CDR3 has 15 residues.

A remark on this clone: The CDR3 end falls 3 residues outside the read, so it is completed with the germline J gene. J is TRBJ2-7 and V is TRBV7-2, with TRBD1 matching over 7 bases. Per germline, CDR1 SGHTA and CDR2 FQGNSA. The CDR3 totals 15 residues. Trimming took 5 bases from V and 2 from J; bases not matched to a gene: 9. CDR3 region: CASSRSRTGTYEQYF. The sequenced part of the CDR3 DNA is TGTGCCAGCAGCCGAAGTAGGACAGGAACCTACGAG.

CDR3 DNA, as far as it was read: TGCAGTGCCTCGAGCCAGATAAAGGGTGAAAAA. This gives the protein CSASSQIKGEK. The full CDR3 is CSASSQIKGEKLFF. The V call is TRBV20-1, the J call TRBJ1-4; D is uncertain. Read sequence stops 3 residues before the CDR3 end, and the germline J gene provides the missing end. CDR1 and CDR2 (germline): DFQATT, SNEGSKA (reference sequence). V lost 6 bases, J lost 7 bases, and 18 bases lay in between. This CDR3 has 14 residues.

A note on this clone: The read gets to within 3 residues of the CDR3 end, and the germline J gene fills in the rest. This rearrangement joins TRBV20-1 to TRBJ2-2; 13 nucleotides match TRBD2. Losses at the gene ends were 6 bases for V and 5 bases for J; bases not matched to a gene: 3. The CDR3 totals 14 residues. Germline V lookup: CDR1 DFQATT, CDR2 SNEGSKA (reference sequence). CDR3 DNA (partial): TGCAGTGCACAGACTAGCGGGAGGACCGGGGAG. It translates to CSAQTSGRTGE. In full, the CDR3 reads CSAQTSGRTGELFF.

As regards this clone: The read is 3 residues too short to cover the CDR3 end, so that end is filled in from the germline J gene. V and J are TRBV18 and TRBJ2-1; tentatively, D is TRBD2 (6 bases). Looked up from germline, CDR1 is KGHSH and CDR2 is LQKENI. The CDR3 spans 15 residues. Trimming removed 3 bases from V and 0 bases from J, with 9 bases in between. This CDR3 reads CASSPAGSSYNEQFF. Partial CDR3 DNA: TGTGCCAGCTCACCGGCGGGAAGCTCCTACAATGAG. Drawing the rest from reference TRBV18 and TRBJ2-1, the complete variable domain is NAGVMQNPRHLVRRRGQEARLRCSPMKGHSHVYWYRQLPEEGLKFMVYLQKENIIDESGMPKERFSAEFPKEGPSILRIQQVVRGDSAAYFCASSPAGSSYNEQFFGPGTRLTVL.

Note on this clone: The read ends 3 residues early relative to the CDR3; the germline J gene fills the gap. The chain combines TRBV19 with TRBJ1-4; possibly TRBD1 for D (6 bases). This CDR3 has 15 residues. Between the trimmed V and J ends, which lost 9 bases and 4 bases, there was a span of 18 bases. Germline CDR1 is LNHDA and CDR2 is SQIVND (reference sequence). The CDR3 region is CASRRGDTLNEKLFF. The sequenced part of the CDR3 DNA is TGTGCCAGCCGCCGAGGGGACACCCTTAATGAAAAA.

Concerning this clone: With the read ending 3 residues before the CDR3 end, the germline J gene is used to fill in that end. The rearrangement uses TRBV18 and TRBJ2-5; 8 bases line up with TRBD1. Germline V gene sequence: CDR1 KGHSH, CDR2 LQKENI. Losses at the gene ends were 3 bases for V and 2 bases for J; bases not matched to a gene: 8. The CDR3 runs to 16 residues. The CDR3 bases that were read are TGTGCCAGCTCACCGGGGGCGACAGGGGTTCAAGAGACC. Its translation is CASSPGATGVQET. The CDR3 reads in full as CASSPGATGVQETQYF. Variable domain in full (rest from reference TRBV18 and TRBJ2-5): NAGVMQNPRHLVRRRGQEARLRCSPMKGHSHVYWYRQLPEEGLKFMVYLQKENIIDESGMPKERFSAEFPKEGPSILRIQQVVRGDSAAYFCASSPGATGVQETQYFGPGTRLLVL.

To note about this clone: Read data end 3 residues before the CDR3 end; the end is taken from the germline J gene. The V call is TRBV2, the J call TRBJ2-7; TRBD2 matches at 8 bases. V dropped 6 bases and J dropped 2; count of bases not matched to a gene: 12. CDR1 and CDR2 from the germline V gene are SNHLY and FYNNEI. CDR3 length: 16 residues. The covered CDR3 bases are TGTGCCAGCAGCACCCTCGGGGGAGCGGGAGCCTACGAG. Its translation is CASSTLGGAGAYE. The entire CDR3 reads CASSTLGGAGAYEQYF.

As concerns this clone: The read ends 3 residues before the CDR3 terminus; that terminus is restored from the germline J gene. V is TRBV20-1 and J is TRBJ1-1, with a possible D match to TRBD1 (5 bases). Trimming shortened V by 6 bases and J by 1 base, and 18 bases separated the two germline ends. CDR3 size: 15 residues. Germline assignment: CDR1 DFQATT and CDR2 SNEGSKA (reference sequence). The DNA read from the CDR3 is TGCAGTGCACACAGCCGACAGAGGGGGAACACTGAA. The encoded protein is CSAHSRQRGNTE. The entire CDR3 sequence reads CSAHSRQRGNTEAFF.

Notes on this clone: The CDR3 goes on 3 residues after the read ends, and that part is filled in from the germline J gene. This rearrangement joins TRBV20-1 to TRBJ2-2, with 9 bases fitting TRBD1. The CDR3 extends over 13 amino acids. CDR1 is DFQATT, CDR2 SNEGSKA, per germline (reference sequence). J lost 6 bases, V lost 5 bases, and 4 bases had no gene match. CDR3 loop: CSAYRQGAGELFF. The part of the CDR3 DNA that was read is TGCAGTGCTTATAGACAGGGGGCCGGGGAG.

About this clone: The read ends 3 residues early relative to the CDR3; the germline J gene fills the gap. The chain joins TRBV20-1 to TRBJ2-3, with D possibly being TRBD2 (5 bases). V lost 3 bases and J lost 4, with 14 bases in between. The germline V gene encodes CDR1 DFQATT and CDR2 SNEGSKA (reference sequence). The length of the CDR3 is 14 residues. The CDR3 loop reads CSASRRIGADTQYF. CDR3 DNA (partial): TGCAGTGCTAGTAGGCGGATCGGGGCAGATACG.

The CDR3 protein is CASSPIETVKETQYF. The CDR3 DNA, read in part, is TGTGCCAGCTCACCCATAGAGACAGTTAAAGAGACC. This chain links TRBV18 with TRBJ2-5; perhaps TRBD1 as D (5 bases). Read sequence stops 3 residues before the CDR3 end, and the germline J gene provides the missing end. This CDR3 has 15 amino acids. Germline V gives CDR1 KGHSH, CDR2 LQKENI. Trimming removed 3 bases at V and 3 bases at J, with 14 bases between.

About this clone itself: Sequencing ends 3 residues short of the CDR3 end; the germline J gene provides the rest. The rearrangement links TRBV7-3 to TRBJ2-3; 8 bases map to TRBD2. Germline trimming cut 5 bases from V and 2 bases from J; bases unmatched to any gene: 6. The CDR3 contains 15 residues. From germline, CDR1 is SGHTA and CDR2 FQGTGA. Incomplete CDR3 DNA: TGTGCCAGCAGCCCGGCGACTAGCGCCACAGATACG. Its translation is CASSPATSATDT. The complete CDR3 protein is CASSPATSATDTQYF. The complete variable domain, with remaining parts taken from reference TRBV7-3 and TRBJ2-3, reads GAGVSQTPSNKVTEKGKYVELRCDPISGHTALYWYRQSLGQGPEFLIYFQGTGAADDSGLPNDRFFAVRPEGSVSTLKIQRTERGDSAVYLCASSPATSATDTQYFGPGTRLTVL.

Comment on this clone: The read stops 3 residues short of the end of the CDR3; the missing end is completed from the germline J gene. The chain combines TRBV20-1 with TRBJ2-5; a possible D gene is TRBD2 (7 bases). Germline CDR1 and CDR2: DFQATT and SNEGSKA (reference sequence). The CDR3 runs to 15 residues. Between the trimmed V and J ends, which lost 5 bases and 5 bases, there was a span of 21 bases. CDR3 sequence: CSAGPSRGAEETQYF. Partial CDR3 DNA: TGCAGTGCTGGCCCGTCCCGGGGGGCGGAGGAGACC.

Points on this clone: The read ends 3 residues before the CDR3 terminus; that terminus is restored from the germline J gene. The rearrangement links TRBV19 to TRBJ2-7; 10 positions match TRBD2. Per the germline V gene, CDR1 is LNHDA and CDR2 is SQIVND (reference sequence). CDR3 length: 14 amino acids. J lost 4 bases, V lost 5 bases, and 5 bases had no gene match. The CDR3 loop is CASSQLAGAYEQYF. The part of the CDR3 DNA that was read is TGTGCCAGTAGTCAGCTAGCGGGAGCATACGAG.

CDR3 protein: CASSGTGRETQYF. The sequenced part of the CDR3 DNA is TGTGCCAGCAGCGGGACAGGGAGGGAGACC. This chain joins TRBV5-5 and TRBJ2-5; 9 nucleotides agree with TRBD1. The read ends 3 residues early relative to the CDR3; the germline J gene fills the gap. Germline CDR1 reads SGHKS; CDR2 reads YYEKEE (reference sequence). Trimming removed 4 bases from V and 5 bases from J; junction bases left unmatched: 3. This CDR3 is built from 13 residues.

With respect to this clone: The read terminates 3 residues ahead of where the CDR3 ends, so the germline J gene completes it. The genes are TRBV5-1 and TRBJ1-1; D perhaps matches TRBD1 (5 bases). V was cut by 0 bases and J by 6 bases, with 15 bases left in between. The CDR3 spans 15 residues. CDR1 is SGHRS and CDR2 is YFSETQ in the germline V gene. The CDR3 is CASSLVGSGAAEAFF. The DNA read from the CDR3 is TGCGCCAGCAGCTTGGTCGGGAGCGGGGCAGCTGAA.

Worth noting for this clone: The read is 3 residues too short to cover the CDR3 end, so that end is filled in from the germline J gene. The genes are TRBV7-8 and TRBJ2-3, with 8 bases lining up with TRBD2. This CDR3 comprises 17 residues. From germline, CDR1 is SGHVS and CDR2 FQNEAQ. V lost 5 bases and J lost 3; bases outside the gene matches: 13. CDR3 residues: CASSPLGRSGSTDTQYF. Partial CDR3 DNA: TGTGCCAGCAGCCCGCTCGGGAGGAGCGGGAGTACAGATACG. Looking up the rest from reference TRBV7-8 and TRBJ2-3 gives the full variable domain: GAGVSQSPRYKVAKRGQDVALRCDPISGHVSLFWYQQALGQGPEFLTYFQNEAQLDKSGLPSDRFFAERPEGSVSTLKIQRTQQEDSAVYLCASSPLGRSGSTDTQYFGPGTRLTVL.

With respect to this clone: The sequence runs out 3 residues before the end of the CDR3; the remainder is reconstructed from the germline J gene. The V call is TRBV10-3, the J call TRBJ2-5, with 7 bases matching TRBD2. Looked up from germline, CDR1 is ENHRY and CDR2 is SYGVKD. The CDR3 consists of 14 residues. The V segment lost 2 bases and the J segment 2 bases; nucleotides outside the gene matches: 2. CDR3 protein: CAISEAGVQETQYF. The covered CDR3 bases are TGTGCCATCAGTGAGGCGGGAGTACAAGAGACC.

With respect to this clone: The CDR3 is cut off 3 residues early in the read; its end comes from the germline J gene. The rearrangement uses TRBV30 and TRBJ2-7; tentative D call: TRBD1 (6 bases). V dropped 2 bases and J dropped 6 bases, with 11 bases sitting between them. CDR3 length equals 12 residues. CDR1 GTSNPN and CDR2 SVGIG come from the germline V gene (reference sequence). The CDR3 spells CAWSSQGLEQYF. Partial CDR3 DNA: TGTGCCTGGAGTTCACAGGGTCTCGAG.

As for this clone: The read finishes 3 residues shy of the CDR3 end, and the germline J gene is used to complete it. V gene TRBV18 combines with J gene TRBJ2-1; D not certain. Germline-derived CDR1 and CDR2 are KGHSH and LQKENI. Between the trimmed V and J ends, which lost 6 bases and 2 bases, there was a span of 11 bases. The CDR3 runs 14 residues. This chain's CDR3 is CASSPLDTYNEQFF. Partial CDR3 DNA: TGTGCCAGCTCTCCCCTCGACACCTACAATGAG.

Note on this clone: The read falls 3 residues short of the CDR3 end, and the missing part is taken from the germline J gene. The gene calls are TRBV6-2 or TRBV6-3 and TRBJ2-5, with D unresolved. Germline assignment: CDR1 MNHEY and CDR2 SVGEGT. CDR3 length equals 14 residues. The sequenced part of the CDR3 DNA is TGTGCCAGCAGTTACTCGTCCACCCCGGGTACC. This encodes CASSYSSTPGT. The entire CDR3 is CASSYSSTPGTQYF.

On this clone: Sequencing ends 3 residues short of the CDR3 end; the germline J gene provides the rest. The V gene is TRBV19, the J gene TRBJ2-5; D possibly corresponds to TRBD1 (5 bases). With 8 bases removed from V and 2 bases from J, the gap between germline ends came to 12 bases. The germline V gene has CDR1 LNHDA and CDR2 SQIVND (reference sequence). The CDR3 contains 13 residues. The DNA read from the CDR3 is TGTGCCAGTGGACAAGGGGTTCAAGAGACC. This codes for CASGQGVQET. From start to end, the CDR3 is CASGQGVQETQYF.

In regard to this clone: The missing CDR3 end, 3 residues past where the read stops, is filled in from the germline J gene. The V call is TRBV7-2, the J call TRBJ2-7; 7 bases are a match to TRBD2. Germline V gives CDR1 SGHTA, CDR2 FQGNSA. After removal of 5 bases from V and 6 bases from J, the junction contained 4 bases not matched to a gene. The length of the CDR3 is 12 residues. The CDR3 here is CASSPGGSEQYF. CDR3 bases read: TGTGCCAGCAGCCCCGGGGGGTCCGAG. Filled out from reference TRBV7-2 and TRBJ2-7, the complete variable domain reads GAGVSQSPSNKVTEKGKDVELRCDPISGHTALYWYRQSLGQGLEFLIYFQGNSAPDKSGLPSDRFSAERTGGSVSTLTIQRTQQEDSAVYLCASSPGGSEQYFGPGTRLTVT.